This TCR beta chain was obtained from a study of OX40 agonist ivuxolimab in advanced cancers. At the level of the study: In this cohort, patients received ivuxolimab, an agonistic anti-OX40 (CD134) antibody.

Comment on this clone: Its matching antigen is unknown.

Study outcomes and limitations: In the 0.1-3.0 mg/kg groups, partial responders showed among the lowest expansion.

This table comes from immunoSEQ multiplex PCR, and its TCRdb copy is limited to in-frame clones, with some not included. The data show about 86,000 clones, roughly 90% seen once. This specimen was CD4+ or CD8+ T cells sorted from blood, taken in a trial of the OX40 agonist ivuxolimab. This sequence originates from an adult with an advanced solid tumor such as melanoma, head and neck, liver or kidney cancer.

CDR3 sequence reads: CASSFGQGGTDTQYF. CDR3 DNA sequence: TGCGCCAGCAGCTTTGGACAGGGGGGAACAGATACGCAGTATTTT. This sequence joins TRBV5-1 and TRBJ2-3; 10 positions match TRBD1. With 2 bases clipped from V and 3 bases from J, the junction kept 3 bases outside the gene matches. The CDR3 consists of 15 residues. Germline values: CDR1 SGHRS, CDR2 YFSETQ.